Reported below is one T cell receptor beta chain. What it binds is not known. The CDR3 runs to 13 residues. V lost 3 bases to trimming and J lost 5 bases; unmatched junction nucleotides: 3. Germline values: CDR1 SGHDT, CDR2 YYEEEE. This record belongs to a study of shared clonotypes between healthy human individuals. The overall study: Used for every donor were three CD4 naive, three CD4 memory, two CD8 naive and one CD8 memory plate.

The study's findings and limits: Researchers sampled blood only, noting tissue repertoires likely differ.

Clones were read by immunoSEQ multiplex PCR, and TCRdb kept only the in-frame ones, dropping some. This sample has 2 million to 2.5 million clones, with more than 80% found just once. This clonotype originated in a man in his late teens or twenties in good health. Some clones in this sample may be carry-over from other donors' samples. Sequences were obtained from naive CD4+ T cells from PBMCs. Subset meaning: CD45RA+ positively selected. This chain uses TRBV5-6 with TRBJ1-1; the match to TRBD1 covers 8 bases. The CDR3, as DNA: TGTGCCAGCAGCTGGGACAGGAGAACTGAAGCTTTCTTT. It codes for CASSWDRRTEAFF. The variable domain in full, completed from reference TRBV5-6 and TRBJ1-1, reads DAGVTQSPTHLIKTRGQQVTLRCSPKSGHDTVSWYQQALGQGPQFIFQYYEEEERQRGNFPDRFSGHQFPNYSSELNVNALLLGDSALYLCASSWDRRTEAFFGQGTRLTVV.